Below, 15 T cell receptor beta chains from the same sample are listed, as sequenced in a study of Ad26.COV2.S vaccination and SARS-CoV-2 variants (dated by TCRdb to the early 2020s). Library creation used the immunoSEQ multiplex PCR assay. What TCRdb holds here is the immuneACCESS table cut down to in-frame rearrangements. Part of the clones is not present; checked against another copy, under half of the missing clones reflect an unresolved V gene, and the others are unexplained. Present in this sample are roughly 320,000 clones, 86% of which were seen just once. Together, the top ten hold 1.9% of the sample. The treatment or condition label corresponds to: around 19 received Ad26.COV2.S at low or high dose, single or two shots; 5 received placebo; per-sample allocation not given. For vaccine and placebo recipients, repertoires were sequenced using samples collected on day 63 after the first injection.

This specimen consisted of peripheral blood, obtained in a trial of Ad26.COV2.S vaccine versus placebo. These receptors all come from a person between 18 and 65 years old who received the Ad26.COV2.S COVID-19 vaccine or a placebo.

The chain carries TRBV5-4 and TRBJ2-2; 14 bases are shared with TRBD2. After removal of 0 bases from V and 4 bases from J, the junction contained 5 bases not matched to a gene. The germline V gene has CDR1 SGHNT and CDR2 YYREEE (reference sequence). This CDR3 is built from 18 residues. The CDR3 DNA reads as TGTGCCAGCAGCTTGGAGACTAGCGGGGGGGCCGGCACCGGGGAGCTGTTTTTT. Translated: CASSLETSGGAGTGELFF.

CDR3 nucleotide sequence: TGCGCCAGCAGAGAACAGGGTGGCACTGAAGCTTTCTTT. It translates to CASREQGGTEAFF. J is TRBJ1-1 and V is TRBV5-1, with a tentative D call TRBD1 (6 bases). V was shortened by 5 bases and J by 4 bases, with 12 bases between the two germline ends. The V gene's germline CDR1 is SGHRS and CDR2 YFSETQ. The CDR3 covers 13 residues.

This clone was detected a few times. The genes are TRBV30 and TRBJ1-2; D remains unclear. Looked up from germline, CDR1 is GTSNPN and CDR2 is SVGIG (reference sequence). CDR3 length: 12 amino acids. Trimming shortened V by 1 base and J by 9 bases, and 12 bases separated the two germline ends. DNA for the CDR3: TGTGCCTGGAGTGAGCCGGCTTTGAGCTACACCTTC. This encodes CAWSEPALSYTF.

The rearrangement joins TRBV11-1 to TRBJ1-6; D call uncertain. Looked up from germline, CDR1 is SGHAT and CDR2 is FQDESV (reference sequence). The CDR3 has 14 residues. V was cut by 5 bases and J by 9 bases, with 14 bases left in between. The CDR3 DNA reads as TGTGCCAGCAGCCCCGGGCGGGTTGGTTCACCCCTCCACTTT. It encodes CASSPGRVGSPLHF.

The V call is TRBV7-2, the J call TRBJ1-4, with 7 nucleotides matching TRBD1. Trimming cost V 0 bases and J 4 bases; bases outside gene matches: 2. The CDR3 has 15 amino acids. The germline V gene has CDR1 SGHTA and CDR2 FQGNSA. Written as DNA, the CDR3 is TGTGCCAGCAGCTTAGCGGCAGGGGGTAATGAAAAACTGTTTTTT. It is translated as CASSLAAGGNEKLFF.

This sequence joins TRBV6-5 and TRBJ1-5; TRBD1 is a possible D gene (6 bases). Germline V gene lookup returns CDR1 MNHEY and CDR2 SVGAGI. Trimming stripped 7 bases from V and 3 bases from J, with 13 bases between. The CDR3 is made up of 14 amino acids. In nucleotides, the CDR3 is TGTGCCAGCATTCTCACAGGGAACAATCAGCCCCAGCATTTT. It encodes CASILTGNNQPQHF.

The chain employs TRBV30 and TRBJ2-5; 10 bases match TRBD2. After removal of 0 bases from V and 6 bases from J, the junction contained 10 bases not matched to a gene. The CDR3 has 16 residues. Germline V lookup: CDR1 GTSNPN, CDR2 SVGIG (reference sequence). The chain's CDR3 is CAWSVLAGNTGQTQYF. CDR3 in DNA: TGTGCCTGGAGTGTACTAGCGGGGAATACCGGACAGACCCAGTACTTC.

This clone was detected only once. V usage is TRBV2 and J usage is TRBJ1-5; 9 bases map to TRBD1. The V segment lost 0 bases and the J segment 0 bases; nucleotides outside the gene matches: 6. CDR3 size: 18 residues. From germline, CDR1 is SNHLY and CDR2 FYNNEI. For the CDR3, the DNA is TGTGCCAGCAGTGAAGCCCACAGGGGGCCTTTTAGCAATCAGCCCCAGCATTTT. It is translated as CASSEAHRGPFSNQPQHF.

V and J are TRBV25-1 and TRBJ1-1; D is perhaps TRBD1 (5 bases). CDR1 and CDR2 from the germline V gene are MGHDK and SYGVNS. Trimming shortened V by 5 bases and J by 3 bases, and 13 bases separated the two germline ends. This CDR3 comprises 14 residues. For the CDR3, the DNA is TGTGCCAGCAGTAAGGGGCAAGGAGACACTGAAGCTTTCTTT. Protein sequence: CASSKGQGDTEAFF. The full variable domain, its missing parts supplied by reference TRBV25-1 and TRBJ1-1, is EADIYQTPRYLVIGTGKKITLECSQTMGHDKMYWYQQDPGMELHLIHYSYGVNSTEKGDLSSESTVSRIRTEHFPLTLESARPSHTSQYLCASSKGQGDTEAFFGQGTRLTVV.

The CDR3 sequence is CASSPNTGRMDGYTF. Here the CDR3 DNA reads TGTGCCAGCAGCCCAAACACGGGGAGGATGGATGGCTACACCTTC. The genes are TRBV7-9 and TRBJ1-2; D unclear. The CDR3 length is 15 residues. CDR1 SEHNR and CDR2 FQNEAQ come from the germline V gene (reference sequence). Trimming removed 5 bases from V and 6 bases from J, with 19 bases in between.

V and J are TRBV5-5 and TRBJ2-3, with no clear D. In germline, CDR1 is SGHKS, CDR2 YYEKEE (reference sequence). Trimming took off 4 bases at V and 2 bases at J, with 11 bases between the two ends. This CDR3 region has 14 residues. The CDR3 DNA sequence: TGTGCCAGCAGCCCCGGTTTTTCCACAGATACGCAGTATTTT. As protein: CASSPGFSTDTQYF.

The chain recombines TRBV6-1 with TRBJ2-7, with D possibly matching TRBD1 (7 bases). V gave up 4 bases and J gave up 5 bases, with 21 bases separating them. There are 16 residues in the CDR3. The V gene's germline CDR1 is MNHNS and CDR2 SASEGT. CDR3 in DNA: TGTGCCAGCAGTGGCGAGGGGGGACAGCTCGTCCACGAGCAGTACTTC. Its protein product is CASSGEGGQLVHEQYF.

This clone was observed once. The chain carries TRBV21-1 and TRBJ1-5. TRBV21-1 is noted as a pseudogene. The CDR3 is made up of 13 amino acids. CDR3 nucleotide sequence: TGTGCCAGCAGCAAGGGAGGGGGGAAGCCCCAGCATTTT. Protein: CASSKGGGKPQHF.

The chain combines TRBV10-2 with TRBJ2-3, with D tentatively TRBD1 (6 bases). V was clipped by 6 bases and J by 3 bases, with 16 bases between them. The CDR3 has 15 amino acids. CDR1 and CDR2 from the germline V gene are WSHSY and SAAADI. The CDR3 is CASSPGRGWTDTQYF. Here the CDR3 DNA reads TGCGCCAGCAGCCCGGGCAGGGGTTGGACAGATACGCAGTATTTT.

The rearrangement uses TRBV7-9 and TRBJ1-2; D is uncertain. This CDR3 has 12 residues. CDR1 SEHNR and CDR2 FQNEAQ come from the germline V gene (reference sequence). V lost 1 base and J lost 8, with 8 bases in between. CDR3 bases: TGTGCCAGCAGCTTAGTTACCGGCGGCTACACCTTC. Translating gives CASSLVTGGYTF.